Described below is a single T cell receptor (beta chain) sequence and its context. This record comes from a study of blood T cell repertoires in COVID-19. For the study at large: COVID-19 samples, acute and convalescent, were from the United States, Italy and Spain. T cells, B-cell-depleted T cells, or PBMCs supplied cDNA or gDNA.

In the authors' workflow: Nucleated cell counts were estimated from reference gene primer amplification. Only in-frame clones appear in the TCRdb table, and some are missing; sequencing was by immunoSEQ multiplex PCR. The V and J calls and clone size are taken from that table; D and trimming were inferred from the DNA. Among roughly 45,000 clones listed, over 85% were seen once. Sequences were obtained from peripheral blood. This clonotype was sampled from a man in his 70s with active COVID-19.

The CDR3 here is CASSPGLTRETQYF. The CDR3 nucleotides are TGTGCCAGCAGCCCAGGACTGACTCGGGAGACCCAGTACTTC. The chain links TRBV7-2 to TRBJ2-5, with D possibly being TRBD2 (5 bases). V lost 5 bases, J lost 5 bases, and 15 bases lay in between. The germline gives CDR1 SGHTA, CDR2 FQGNSA. This CDR3 is built from 14 residues.